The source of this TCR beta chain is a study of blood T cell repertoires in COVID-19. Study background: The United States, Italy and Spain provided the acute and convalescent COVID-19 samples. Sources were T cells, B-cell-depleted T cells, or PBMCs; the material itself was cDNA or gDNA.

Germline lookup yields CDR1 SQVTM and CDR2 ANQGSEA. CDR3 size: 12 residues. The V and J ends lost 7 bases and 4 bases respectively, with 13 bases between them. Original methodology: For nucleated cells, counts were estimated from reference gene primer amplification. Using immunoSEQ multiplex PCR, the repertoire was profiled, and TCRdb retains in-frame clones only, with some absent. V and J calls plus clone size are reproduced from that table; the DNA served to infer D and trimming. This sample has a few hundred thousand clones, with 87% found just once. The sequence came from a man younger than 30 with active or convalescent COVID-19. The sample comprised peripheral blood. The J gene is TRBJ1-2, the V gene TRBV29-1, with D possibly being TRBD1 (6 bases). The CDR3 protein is CSARGRAYGYTF. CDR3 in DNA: TGCAGCGCTAGGGGGAGGGCCTATGGCTACACCTTC.